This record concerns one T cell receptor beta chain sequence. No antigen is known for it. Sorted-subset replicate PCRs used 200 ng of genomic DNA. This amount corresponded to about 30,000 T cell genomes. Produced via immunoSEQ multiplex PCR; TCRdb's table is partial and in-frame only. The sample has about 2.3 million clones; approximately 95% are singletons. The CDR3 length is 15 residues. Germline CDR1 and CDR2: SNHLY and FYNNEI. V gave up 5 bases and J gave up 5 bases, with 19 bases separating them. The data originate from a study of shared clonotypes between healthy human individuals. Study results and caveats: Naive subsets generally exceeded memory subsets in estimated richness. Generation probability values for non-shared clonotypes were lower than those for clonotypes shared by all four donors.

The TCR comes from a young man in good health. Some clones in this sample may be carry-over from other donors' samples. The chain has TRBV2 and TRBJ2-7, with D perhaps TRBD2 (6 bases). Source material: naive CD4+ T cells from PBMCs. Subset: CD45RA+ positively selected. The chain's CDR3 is CASSLLVGGGNEQYF. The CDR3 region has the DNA TGTGCCAGCAGTCTTCTAGTGGGAGGTGGCAACGAGCAGTACTTC.